This paragraph covers one T cell receptor (beta chain) sequence. Its matching antigen is unknown. This sample was taken from a study of shared clonotypes between healthy human individuals. Findings and caveats of the study: Represented genetic and exposure-history diversity was restricted by having few donors.

Sequencing used immunoSEQ multiplex PCR; TCRdb keeps in-frame clones, though not all of them. The profile shows about 2 million clones, less than 95% of them singletons. Selected positively for CCR7 and CD45RO-negative, naive CD8 cells excluded terminally differentiated effector memory CD45RA+ cells. Healthy HIV-negative adults with no recent acute infections or vaccinations were recruited as donors. This receptor was obtained from a man aged 18-30 years in good health. Sequenced sample: naive CD8+ T cells sorted from blood.

The CDR3 bases are TGTGCCAGCAGCCCTACCCACGGAGGTGAGACCCAGTACTTC. It codes for CASSPTHGGETQYF. The chain uses TRBV5-6 and TRBJ2-5, with D possibly TRBD2 on 5 matching bases. The ends were cut back, 4 bases at V and 5 bases at J, with 15 bases in the middle. The CDR3 has 14 residues. Germline V gives CDR1 SGHDT, CDR2 YYEEEE.